This TCR beta chain emerged from a study of blood T cell repertoires in COVID-19 (dated by TCRdb to the early 2020s). Background on the whole study: Collaborator samples came from the United States, Italy and Spain and covered acute and convalescent phases of COVID-19. The prospective study material was composed of cDNA or gDNA derived from T cells, B-cell-depleted T cells, or PBMCs. Subjects who had been exposed to COVID-19, were actively infected with it, or had recovered from it provided the deeply sampled blood TCRbeta repertoires that made up the dataset. A freely available public database, intended as a resource for researchers studying the immune response to SARS-CoV-2, is where the repertoires were released. The samples were drawn from two sources: the first 160 participants of the ongoing ImmuneRACE study, and 1,000 to 1,500 subjects contributed by 6 global collaborators. Sample metadata almost always included a de-identified subject ID, COVID-19 status, age in years and sex. Where available, HLA class I and class II types were taken from metadata supplied by the sample provider and were not determined by assay-based typing.

Enrolling through a virtual design, the prospective study's participants ranged in age from roughly 18 to 95 years and lived across some 23 United States geographic areas. To assign participants to cohorts, the prospective study relied on clinical history that participants themselves reported in a screening survey and a study questionnaire. Recovered participants in ImmuneRACE Cohort 3 were defined by two consecutive negative NP/OP PCR tests, clearance by a healthcare professional, or resolution of symptoms. Mobile phlebotomists in the prospective study collected whole blood, serum and a nasopharyngeal or oropharyngeal swab from every participant. Participants in the prospective study had the option to provide additional blood draws and questionnaires over a roughly two-month period. Prospective study blood samples were shipped either frozen or at room temperature before DNA extraction. Concerning this clone: This clone's antigen is unknown. No much larger clone is present one base from it, and per-base qualities are unavailable.

The immunoSEQ Assay, a bias-controlled multiplex PCR, was used to amplify TCRbeta CDR3 regions from genomic DNA. The authors processed their data as follows. The number of nucleated cells in each sample was estimated by amplification of reference gene primers within the assay. To quantify the absolute abundance of each unique TCRbeta CDR3 rearrangement, sequence reads were collapsed and filtered. For each sample, productive Simpson clonality was calculated as the square root of Simpson's diversity index over productive rearrangements. Imported from immuneACCESS, the table was reduced by TCRdb to in-frame sequences with V and J called. These copies leave out some clones; in studies compared against another copy, an unresolved V gene accounts for under half, and the cause of the remainder is not known. The DNA gave D and trimming, while V, J and clone size come from that table. This sample is represented by about 190,000 clones; 70% to 85% of them were singletons. Roughly 3.2% of the sample lies in the top ten.

Overall results and qualifications from the work: The quantity of clinical and demographic metadata differed by source and by participant and was supplied without curation.

The clonotype was recovered from a woman aged 25 to 39 who had recovered from COVID-19. The sample taken for sequencing was PBMCs or T cells enriched from blood (not recorded which).

In nucleotides, the sequence is TGTGCCAGTTATGAGGGGGGGTTTGAGGAAAAACTGTTTTTT. Translated, this is CASYEGGFEEKLFF. This receptor chain uses TRBV28 and TRBJ1-4; TRBD1 is a weak D gene call, 6 bases matching. CDR1 is given as MDHEN and CDR2 as SYDVKM, both from the germline V gene. Inclusive of the bounding cysteine and phenylalanine, the CDR3 is 14 residues long. CDR3 DNA is the only sequence kept; it has 42 bases, read in frame from the first base. Cut back by 9 bases and 8 bases, the V and J ends lie 19 bases apart.